This T cell receptor (beta chain) was sequenced for a study of CD8+ T cells in alopecia areata. The CDR3 is made up of 16 amino acids. Trimming took 7 bases from V and 1 from J; bases not matched to a gene: 9. Germline V gives CDR1 SGHRS, CDR2 YFSETQ. Specified treatment: oral pan-JAK inhibitor, 5-10 mg twice daily. Reverse transcribed after extraction, RNA yielded cDNA as the sequencing template. Clones were read by immunoSEQ multiplex PCR, and TCRdb kept only the in-frame ones, dropping some. This sample has fewer than 150,000 clones; 56% occur once, and the top ten carry approximately 3.1%. The clonotype was recovered from a human donor with alopecia areata. The source was CD4+ T cells sorted from blood, collected at week 24, from a patient treated with tofacitinib. V usage is TRBV5-1 and J usage is TRBJ2-1; 9 bases align to TRBD2. The CDR3 here is CASGTGGGASYNEQFF. The DNA of the CDR3 is TGCGCCAGCGGAACCGGCGGGGGGGCATCCTACAATGAGCAGTTCTTC.